This T cell receptor (beta chain) is drawn from a study of immune characterization of retroperitoneal liposarcoma. TCRdb used MiXCR to reprocess the PCR reads, holding one entry per CDR3 protein. Here the sample spans fewer than 3,000 distinct CDR3 sequences, around 43% being singletons. The CDR3 covers 15 residues. V lost 3 bases, J lost 1 base, and 9 bases lay in between. Looked up from germline, CDR1 is MNHNS and CDR2 is SASEGT. V usage is TRBV6-1 and J usage is TRBJ2-2; perhaps TRBD1 as D (5 bases). Material: tumor tissue. This receptor was taken from a male donor with retroperitoneal liposarcoma. In nucleotides, the CDR3 is TGTGCCAGCAGTGAGAGGACACAGAACACCGGGGAGCTGTTTTTT. Its translation is CASSERTQNTGELFF.